This TCR beta chain was identified during a study of blood T cell repertoires in COVID-19. V was pared by 4 bases and J by 5 bases, with 2 bases of the junction left unmatched. CDR3 length: 13 residues. Germline-derived CDR1 and CDR2 are MDHEN and SYDVKM. Methods used by the authors: It was from reference gene primer amplification that nucleated cell counts were estimated. Method: immunoSEQ multiplex PCR; TCRdb's copy keeps in-frame clones and lacks some. V, J and clone size are those of that table, while D and trimming were read from the DNA. Found here are some 150,000 clones, about four fifths of them singletons; the top ten hold 0.5% to 0.65%.

This sequence originates from a man in his 60s with acute or convalescent COVID-19. Sequences were obtained from peripheral blood. V is TRBV28 and J is TRBJ1-2; 9 bases align to TRBD1. Here the CDR3 reads CASSSTGGYGYTF. CDR3 bases: TGTGCCAGCAGTTCGACAGGGGGATATGGCTACACCTTC.